This T cell receptor beta chain was profiled in a study of blood T cell repertoires in COVID-19. On the study more broadly: In each case, the material was cDNA or gDNA derived from T cells, B-cell-depleted T cells, or PBMCs.

The CDR3 is 13 amino acids. Germline V lookup: CDR1 KGHSH, CDR2 LQKENI. Trimming pared 0 bases from V and 5 bases from J, leaving 5 bases between. In the authors' workflow: Amplified reference gene primers provided the basis for estimating nucleated cell counts. Profiled with immunoSEQ multiplex PCR; TCRdb holds only in-frame clones, not every one. V and J calls and clone size are those listed in that table; D and trimming were worked out from the DNA. The sample records 200,000 to 250,000 clones, 80% to 90% being singletons. This sequence originates from a man in his forties who had recovered from COVID-19. Specimen: PBMCs or T cells enriched from blood (not recorded which). This chain links TRBV18 with TRBJ2-1; D ambiguous. The CDR3 coding sequence is TGTGCCAGCTCACCACCGGGCGACAATGAGCAGTTCTTC. Translated: CASSPPGDNEQFF.